Below, 25 T cell receptor beta chains from the same sample are listed, as sequenced in a study of CD8 T cells in ankylosing spondylitis. Each CDR3 protein gets one entry after TCRdb re-called the 5' RACE reads with MiXCR. Here the sample spans 200,000 to 250,000 distinct CDR3 sequences, around 11% being singletons. The sample comprised blood, either unsorted or a sorted T cell fraction (not recorded which). These receptor sequences come from a male donor with ankylosing spondylitis or in good health (not recorded which).

This clonotype came up many times. The V call is TRBV7-2, the J call TRBJ2-1, with 7 bases that match TRBD1. The CDR3 sequence is 12 residues long. Per the germline V gene, CDR1 is SGHTA and CDR2 is FQGNSA. J lost 10 bases, V lost 4 bases, and 4 bases had no gene match. In DNA, the CDR3 is TGTGCCAGCAGCTCGTCGACAGGGGAGCAGTTCTTC. Translated: CASSSSTGEQFF.

This clonotype was counted at least ten times. This chain joins TRBV15 and TRBJ1-5, with TRBD1 matching 7 bases. The CDR3 runs 15 residues. Unmatched junction bases numbered 6, after V lost 3 bases and J lost 4 bases. Looked up from germline, CDR1 is LNHNV and CDR2 is YYDKDF (reference sequence). The CDR3 region has the DNA TGTGCCACCAGCAGGGCCGGGACAGCGAATCAGCCCCAGCATTTT. It encodes CATSRAGTANQPQHF.

This chain connects TRBV6-1 to TRBJ2-5; TRBD2 might be the D (7 bases). The CDR3 loop spans 15 amino acids. The germline gives CDR1 MNHNS, CDR2 SASEGT. V lost 5 bases and J lost 5, with 18 bases in between. This CDR3 is CASSRGGVVRETQYF. DNA of the CDR3: TGTGCCAGCAGTAGGGGGGGGGTCGTTAGGGAGACCCAGTACTTC.

This clonotype was seen ten or more times. The chain links TRBV20-1 to TRBJ2-7, with D possibly TRBD2 on 5 matching bases. CDR1 and CDR2 from the germline V gene are DFQATT and SNEGSKA (reference sequence). Trimming took 4 bases from V and 5 from J, leaving 18 bases between them. CDR3 length: 14 amino acids. The CDR3 loop reads CSAILTGIRDEQYF. The CDR3 bases are TGCAGTGCTATTCTCACGGGAATCCGCGACGAGCAGTACTTC.

In this sample, this clonotype turned up many times. The chain couples TRBV9 to TRBJ1-6; D may be TRBD1 (5 bases). Per the germline V gene, CDR1 is SGDLS and CDR2 is YYNGEE. V was pared by 3 bases and J by 2 bases, with 6 bases between. CDR3 size: 14 residues. CDR3 coding DNA: TGTGCCAGCAGCGCGGACACCTATAATTCACCCCTCCACTTT. It codes for CASSADTYNSPLHF. Full variable domain (missing parts from reference TRBV9 and TRBJ1-6): DSGVTQTPKHLITATGQRVTLRCSPRSGDLSVYWYQQSLDQGLQFLIQYYNGEERAKGNILERFSAQQFPDLHSELNLSSLELGDSALYFCASSADTYNSPLHFGNGTRLTVT.

This clonotype was recorded a few times. V gene TRBV7-2 combines with J gene TRBJ2-1; D remains ambiguous. The CDR3 covers 15 residues. Trimming stripped 5 bases from V and 4 bases from J, with 15 bases between. Germline loops: CDR1 SGHTA, CDR2 FQGNSA. In nucleotides, the CDR3 is TGTGCCAGCAGCCCCATACCGGAAGGATACAATGAGCAGTTCTTC. This sequence encodes CASSPIPEGYNEQFF.

This clonotype turned up a few times. V usage is TRBV4-1 and J usage is TRBJ2-2; 8 nucleotides agree with TRBD2. From germline, CDR1 is MGHRA and CDR2 YSYEKL. The V and J ends lost 0 bases and 3 bases, in that order; junction bases with no gene match: 6. CDR3 length: 17 amino acids. CDR3 protein: CASSQEAPSGYTGELFF. CDR3 nucleotide sequence: TGCGCCAGCAGCCAAGAAGCCCCTAGCGGGTACACCGGGGAGCTGTTTTTT.

The chain links TRBV10-1 to TRBJ1-1; D call uncertain. Trimming stripped 3 bases from V and 2 bases from J, with 13 bases between. The CDR3 extends over 15 amino acids. The V gene's germline CDR1 is WNHNN and CDR2 SYGVQD (reference sequence). The CDR3 DNA sequence: TGCGCCAGCAGTGATAGCCGGGTTAGAAACACTGAAGCTTTCTTT. Its protein product is CASSDSRVRNTEAFF.

The J gene is TRBJ2-7, the V gene TRBV4-1; D may be TRBD1 or TRBD2 (6 bases each). CDR1 and CDR2 from the germline V gene are MGHRA and YSYEKL. Trimming removed 0 bases at V and 0 bases at J, with 9 bases between. The CDR3 sequence is 15 residues long. CDR3 loop: CASSQDRGASYEQYF. The CDR3 nucleotides are TGCGCCAGCAGCCAAGATAGGGGGGCCTCCTACGAGCAGTACTTC.

This clonotype turned up a few times. The chain has TRBV5-1 and TRBJ1-1; D not resolved. V shed 5 bases and J shed 1 base, with 9 bases lying between them. Germline V gives CDR1 SGHRS, CDR2 YFSETQ. The CDR3 extends over 13 amino acids. CDR3 sequence (DNA): TGCGCCAGCAGTAAGGAAGGGAACACTGAAGCTTTCTTT. This encodes CASSKEGNTEAFF.

The sample holds many counts of this clonotype. The genes are TRBV6-5 and TRBJ2-5, with 8 nucleotides matching TRBD1. Germline V gene lookup returns CDR1 MNHEY and CDR2 SVGAGI. This CDR3 comprises 15 residues. Trimming cost V 3 bases and J 2 bases; bases outside gene matches: 5. The CDR3 region has the DNA TGTGCCAGCAGTTATGGGGACAGGACGCAAGAGACCCAGTACTTC. It codes for CASSYGDRTQETQYF.

This clonotype appeared many times. The CDR3 bases are TGTGCCATCAGTGAGGATAGAAAGGTCGCGGGCATGAACACTGAAGCTTTCTTT. Encoded protein: CAISEDRKVAGMNTEAFF. This sequence joins TRBV10-3 and TRBJ1-1; D is ambiguous. The CDR3 has 18 amino acids. Germline loops: CDR1 ENHRY, CDR2 SYGVKD. V was clipped by 2 bases and J by 0 bases, with 19 bases between them.

V and J are TRBV20-1 and TRBJ2-1; a weak D match, TRBD2 (6 bases). Germline-derived CDR1 and CDR2 are DFQATT and SNEGSKA (reference sequence). Trimming removed 3 bases from V and 2 bases from J, with 8 bases in between. The CDR3 covers 13 residues. The CDR3 nucleotides read TGCAGTGCTAGGGGGGGACCCTACAATGAGCAGTTCTTC. Translation: CSARGGPYNEQFF.

A few counts support this clonotype. V usage is TRBV4-1 and J usage is TRBJ1-1; D is undetermined. Germline values: CDR1 MGHRA, CDR2 YSYEKL. Trimming pared 7 bases from V and 4 bases from J, leaving 10 bases between. The CDR3 consists of 12 residues. As DNA, the CDR3 is TGCGCCAGCATTGGGGTAGGCACTGAAGCTTTCTTT. This gives the protein CASIGVGTEAFF.

This clonotype was counted between two and nine times. V usage is TRBV4-1 and J usage is TRBJ1-4; D is uncertain. The ends were cut back, 4 bases at V and 6 bases at J, with 12 bases in the middle. Germline CDR1 is MGHRA and CDR2 is YSYEKL. The CDR3 spans 14 residues. Written as DNA, the CDR3 is TGCGCCAGCAGCCCCGAGGTCGGCGATGAAAAACTGTTTTTT. Protein: CASSPEVGDEKLFF.

At least ten counts were recorded for this clonotype. The chain has TRBV10-3 and TRBJ1-5; 12 nucleotides match TRBD1. CDR1 and CDR2 from the germline V gene are ENHRY and SYGVKD. J was trimmed by 9 bases and V by 6 bases; bases with no gene match: 6. This CDR3 contains 14 residues. CDR3 nucleotide sequence: TGTGCCATCAGCCCGGGACAGGGGGCAGGGCCCCAGCATTTT. It encodes CAISPGQGAGPQHF.

This clonotype was counted only a few times. The chain recombines TRBV1 with TRBJ1-5; TRBD1 was called by the table and not checked on the DNA. TRBV1 is designated a pseudogene. This CDR3 spans 17 amino acids. CDR3 nucleotide sequence: TGCACCAGCAGCCAGATGTTCCTGACAGGTAGCAATCAGCCCCAGCATTTT. Translation: CTSSQMFLTGSNQPQHF.

The rearrangement links TRBV29-1 to TRBJ2-3, with D possibly being TRBD2 (5 bases). The length of the CDR3 is 13 residues. In germline, CDR1 is SQVTM, CDR2 ANQGSEA. V lost 7 bases, J lost 1 base, and 12 bases lay in between. This CDR3 reads CSATRSGTDTQYF. Written as DNA, the CDR3 is TGCAGCGCTACTAGGTCGGGCACAGATACGCAGTATTTT.

This clonotype appeared many times. The rearrangement joins TRBV11-1 to TRBJ2-1; perhaps TRBD1 as D (5 bases). V was trimmed by 5 bases and J by 5 bases, leaving 28 bases between them. This CDR3 is 19 amino acids long. Germline V gene data show CDR1 as SGHAT and CDR2 as FQDESV (reference sequence). The CDR3 spells CASSHWGLSGHQQHNEQFF. The CDR3 DNA sequence: TGTGCCAGCAGCCATTGGGGCTTGTCGGGCCACCAACAGCACAATGAGCAGTTCTTC.

In regard to this clonotype: A much larger clone lies one base from this, so it may be a read error. The chain joins TRBV2 to TRBJ1-1; 7 positions agree with TRBD1. In germline, CDR1 is SNHLY, CDR2 FYNNEI. The V gene end was trimmed by 6 bases and the J gene end by 6 bases; junction bases not matched to a gene: 4. The CDR3 length is 12 residues. The DNA of the CDR3 is TGTGCCAGCAGGGGGACAGCGGCTGAAGCTTTCTTT. It specifies CASRGTAAEAFF.

The V gene is TRBV6-1, the J gene TRBJ2-3, with D possibly called TRBD1 or TRBD2 (5 bases each). V was clipped by 10 bases and J by 3 bases, with 20 bases between them. The CDR3 covers 15 residues. Germline V gene data show CDR1 as MNHNS and CDR2 as SASEGT. The CDR3 sequence is CATARGAPSTDTQYF. The DNA for the CDR3 is TGTGCCACCGCCCGGGGCGCCCCTAGTACAGATACGCAGTATTTT.

This clonotype was observed many times. The chain uses TRBV12-3 or TRBV12-4 and TRBJ1-1; D not certain. The CDR3 has 12 amino acids. V gave up 0 bases and J gave up 1 base, with 0 bases separating them. This CDR3 reads CASSLANTEAFF. CDR3 nucleotide sequence: TGTGCCAGCAGTTTAGCGAACACTGAAGCTTTCTTT.

The table lists this clonotype with many counts. This chain joins TRBV5-1 and TRBJ2-2; D might be TRBD1 (6 bases). V lost 5 bases to trimming and J lost 1 base, with 9 bases between them. Per germline, CDR1 SGHRS and CDR2 YFSETQ. This CDR3 has 14 amino acids. For the CDR3, the DNA is TGCGCCAGCAGGAACAGGGAGAACACCGGGGAGCTGTTTTTT. Protein product: CASRNRENTGELFF.

This clonotype was counted ten times or more. This chain uses TRBV5-1 with TRBJ2-5, with a possible D match to TRBD2 (6 bases). The V gene's germline CDR1 is SGHRS and CDR2 YFSETQ. V was trimmed by 4 bases and J by 4 bases, leaving 14 bases between them. The CDR3 runs to 14 residues. The CDR3 DNA sequence: TGCGCCAGCAGCCTCGGGTACGGGGGAGAGACCCAGTACTTC. As protein: CASSLGYGGETQYF.

The table lists this clonotype with many counts. This chain joins TRBV18 and TRBJ2-2, with 7 bases aligning to TRBD1. Germline lookup yields CDR1 KGHSH and CDR2 LQKENI. Unmatched junction bases numbered 7, after V lost 1 base and J lost 5 bases. This CDR3 has 16 amino acids. CDR3 sequence (DNA): TGTGCCAGCTCACCACGTCGACAGGGAATAACCGGGGAGCTGTTTTTT. This gives the protein CASSPRRQGITGELFF.